The entry that follows covers one T cell receptor (beta chain) sequence. Its specificity is unknown. These data are taken from a study of shared clonotypes between healthy human individuals. Study observations and caveats: Donor clonotype sharing was expected to depend on sequencing depth.

Roughly 200 ng DNA, about 28,000 T cell genomes, went into each sorted-subset replicate PCR. Original processing notes: Junction-only immunoSEQ data arrived without quality scores, meaning filtering differed. The method was immunoSEQ multiplex PCR; TCRdb's version includes in-frame clones alone and lacks a portion of them. The DNA was the basis for D and trimming; V, J and clone size are from that table. The table records about 2.1 million clones, around 95% of them present only once. Selected positively for CCR7 and CD45RO-negative, naive CD8 cells excluded terminally differentiated effector memory CD45RA+ cells. The sequence was obtained from a man between 18 and 35 years old in good health. Some clones in this sample may be carry-over from other donors' samples. The sequenced sample was naive CD8+ T cells from PBMCs.

The DNA for the CDR3 is TGTGCCAGCAGTTTACTAGTCTCGGTTGGCACCGGGGAGCTGTTTTTT. Encoded protein: CASSLLVSVGTGELFF. The rearrangement links TRBV27 to TRBJ2-2; D gene ambiguous. Trimming pared 2 bases from V and 4 bases from J, leaving 14 bases between. The CDR3 extends over 16 amino acids. Germline V gives CDR1 MNHEY, CDR2 SMNVEV (reference sequence).